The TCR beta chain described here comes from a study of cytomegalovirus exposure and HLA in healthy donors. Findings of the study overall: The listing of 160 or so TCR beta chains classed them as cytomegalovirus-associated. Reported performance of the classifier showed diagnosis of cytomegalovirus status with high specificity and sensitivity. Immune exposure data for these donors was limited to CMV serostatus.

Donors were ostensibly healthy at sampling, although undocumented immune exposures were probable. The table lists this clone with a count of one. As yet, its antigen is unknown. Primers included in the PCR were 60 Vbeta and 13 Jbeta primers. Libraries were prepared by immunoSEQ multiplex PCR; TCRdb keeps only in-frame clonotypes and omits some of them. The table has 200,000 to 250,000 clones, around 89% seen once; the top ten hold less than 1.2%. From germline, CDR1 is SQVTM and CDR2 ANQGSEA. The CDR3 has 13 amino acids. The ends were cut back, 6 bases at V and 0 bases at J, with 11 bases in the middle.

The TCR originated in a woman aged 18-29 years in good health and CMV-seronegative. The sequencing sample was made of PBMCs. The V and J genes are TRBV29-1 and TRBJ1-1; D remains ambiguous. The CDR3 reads CSVNSGLNTEAFF. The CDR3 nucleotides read TGCAGCGTCAACTCGGGATTGAACACTGAAGCTTTCTTT.